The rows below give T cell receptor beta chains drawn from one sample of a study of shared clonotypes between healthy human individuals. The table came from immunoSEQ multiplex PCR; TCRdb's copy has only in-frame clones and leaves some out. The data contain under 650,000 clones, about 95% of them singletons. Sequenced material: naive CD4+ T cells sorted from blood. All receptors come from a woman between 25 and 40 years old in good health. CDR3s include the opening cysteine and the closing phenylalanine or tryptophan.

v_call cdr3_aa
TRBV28 CATVAGTNTGELFF
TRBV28 CASRLAGVTYEQYF
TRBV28 CASSLGGQNYGYTF
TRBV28 CASSSTSGAYNEQFF
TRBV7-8 CASSFAQNTEAFF
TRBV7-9 CASSPRVARQYNEQFF
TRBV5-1 CASSLGGQQETQYF
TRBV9 CASSTSGGNTDTQYF
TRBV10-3 CAISEASPPEAFF
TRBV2 CASSEASVYEQYF
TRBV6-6 CASSYQDEQYF
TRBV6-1 CASSARPPEQETQYF
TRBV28 CASRSSGGGGYEQYF
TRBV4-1 CASSQGGAENEKLFF
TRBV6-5 CASSYVRGQGEKLFF
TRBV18 CASSPPGDTGELFF
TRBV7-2 CASSLAVTGSYNEQFF
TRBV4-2 CASSQGSTGDAKNIQYF
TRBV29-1 CSVLKGTASSYEQYF
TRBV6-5 CASTQDISSGEQYF
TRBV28 CASRVPGSSHHF
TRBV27 CASSYMTGAKNEKLFF
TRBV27 CASRSAGPYEQYF
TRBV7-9 CASRKTAQAFF
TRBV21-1 CASRRHGYTF
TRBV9 CASSTRGSEADTQYF
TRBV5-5 CASSFHTETEAFF
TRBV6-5 CASTRTSGYEQYF
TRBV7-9 CASSASYEQYF
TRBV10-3 CAISGPGSVDGANVLTF
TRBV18 CASSPQAQRALETQYF
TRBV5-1 CASRGAGRGNTGELFF
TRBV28 CASSYTGASGANVLTF
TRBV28 CASSPTPTYEQYF
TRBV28 CASSPGQGNSPLHF
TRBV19 CASRPGSGNYNEQFF
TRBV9 CASSAWQGPNNEQFF
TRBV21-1 CASSKDRANPYEQYF
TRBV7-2 CASSGTSGPYEQYF
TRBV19 CASSPQVLQETQYF
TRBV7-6 CASRLGGGPGTGELFF
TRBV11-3 CASSLEAGEYETQYF
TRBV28 CASRIDPLSPLHF
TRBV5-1 CASSLDTSYEQYF
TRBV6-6 CASSMGTGLSYEQYF
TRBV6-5 CASSYSDTYSYEQYF
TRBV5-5 CASRGDRNSYEQYF
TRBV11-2 CASSFLAGWNYEQYF
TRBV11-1 CASSLARGRSETQYF
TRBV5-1 CASSPGRSSYNEQFF
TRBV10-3 CAIARTDFYEQYF
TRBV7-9 CASSPTGVGNTIYF
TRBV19 CASSTGGGPSETQYF
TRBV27 CASSFDYTDTQYF
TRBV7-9 CASSPMGQGQETQYF
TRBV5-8 CASSREGVGDTEAFF
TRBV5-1 CASSLVGVVSGELFF
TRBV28 CASSLRGETQYF
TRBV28 CASSSGLSGGELFF